Presented here are 23 T cell receptor beta chains from one specimen sequenced in a study of molecular identifiers for immune sequencing clone quantification. TCRdb fed the PCR reads into MiXCR, producing one record per CDR3 protein. The table has under 650,000 distinct CDR3 sequences, less than 20% seen once. The specimen was naive CD8+ T cells from blood, with Jurkat cell RNA spiked in. Sample subset: FACS-sorted CD8+CD4-CCR7+CD45RA+ naive T cells. The receptors originated from a human donor in good health. Some libraries in this study had Jurkat cell RNA spiked in.

Ten or more counts support this clonotype. Here the CDR3 DNA reads TGTGCCAGCAGTTTCGGCTCCACCAGTAGGGGGGCCAACGTCCTGACTTTC. It yields the protein CASSFGSTSRGANVLTF. The gene calls are TRBV12-3 or TRBV12-4 and TRBJ2-6; no clear D gene. The CDR3 contains 17 residues. The V end lost 3 bases, the J end lost 4 bases, and 16 bases lay between the germline ends.

The CDR3 sequence: CASSLEMVGTNEKLFF. The CDR3 DNA is TGTGCCAGCAGCTTGGAAATGGTGGGAACTAATGAAAAACTGTTTTTT. The genes are TRBV5-5 and TRBJ1-4; D not certain. CDR1 and CDR2 (germline): SGHKS, YYEKEE (reference sequence). Trimming removed 0 bases from V and 1 base from J, with 10 bases in between. The CDR3 spans 16 residues.

On this clonotype itself: An end of the junction differs from the germline gene, which may be a read error. The genes are TRBV12-3 or TRBV12-4 and TRBJ2-7; D may be TRBD1 (5 bases). CDR3 length: 11 amino acids. The CDR3 region is CASGFSGEQYF. CDR3 nucleotides: TGTGCCAGCGGTTTTTCAGGGGAGCAGTACTTC.

The sample holds a few counts of this clonotype. A much larger clonotype is one base distant, so this may be a read error. The chain recombines TRBV10-2 with TRBJ2-3; D is uncertain. Germline-derived CDR1 and CDR2 are WSHSY and SAAADI. Trimming took off 8 bases at V and 2 bases at J, with 20 bases between the two ends. The CDR3 runs to 16 residues. The DNA of the CDR3 is TGCGCCAGCCGGCCTACCTTAGTGCTTCTCACAGATACGCAGTATTTT. Its protein product is CASRPTLVLLTDTQYF.

This chain joins TRBV30 and TRBJ2-7; 9 bases match TRBD1. Per germline, CDR1 GTSNPN and CDR2 SVGIG (reference sequence). The J segment lost 3 bases and the V segment lost 0 bases, leaving 6 bases of the junction unmatched. The CDR3 consists of 15 residues. The DNA of the CDR3 is TGTGCCTGGAGTGTAGGGGACAGGGTCATCTACGAGCAGTACTTC. Its translation is CAWSVGDRVIYEQYF.

This clonotype was found many times. The V call is TRBV6-2 or TRBV6-3, the J call TRBJ2-3, with D possibly TRBD2 on 5 matching bases. The V end was cut by 4 bases, the J end by 6 bases, with 11 bases between. The CDR3 sequence is 13 residues long. In germline, CDR1 is MNHEY, CDR2 SVGEGT. The CDR3 sequence is CASSWYSGDTQYF. The CDR3 DNA reads TGTGCCAGCAGTTGGTATTCGGGGGATACGCAGTATTTT.

This clonotype has more than one count but fewer than ten. The chain has TRBV19 and TRBJ2-3, with 7 bases lining up with TRBD2. The germline V gene encodes CDR1 LNHDA and CDR2 SQIVND (reference sequence). The junction had 6 bases not matched to a gene; V was cut back by 2 bases and J by 4 bases. This CDR3 is 15 amino acids long. The DNA of the CDR3 is TGTGCCAGTAGTATACTGCGCGGGGGAGCAGATACGCAGTATTTT. It translates to CASSILRGGADTQYF.

The sample holds many counts of this clonotype. The chain joins TRBV2 to TRBJ1-4, with TRBD1 matching 7 bases. Trimming removed 6 bases from V and 0 bases from J; junction bases left unmatched: 1. The germline V gene has CDR1 SNHLY and CDR2 FYNNEI. The CDR3 sequence is 14 residues long. Here the CDR3 DNA reads TGTGCCAGCAGGGGACAGTCAACTAATGAAAAACTGTTTTTT. This translates into CASRGQSTNEKLFF.

There are many counts of this clonotype. The rearrangement joins TRBV5-1 to TRBJ2-7; weak D call: TRBD1 (5 bases). Germline CDR1 SGHRS, CDR2 YFSETQ. Trimming left V 6 bases short and J 3 bases short, with 16 bases between. The CDR3 covers 14 residues. CDR3 DNA sequence: TGCGCCAGCACCCTTACCACAGGTATCTACGAGCAGTACTTC. Its protein is CASTLTTGIYEQYF. Variable domain in full (rest from reference TRBV5-1 and TRBJ2-7): KAGVTQTPRYLIKTRGQQVTLSCSPISGHRSVSWYQQTPGQGLQFLFEYFSETQRNKGNFPGRFSGRQFSNSRSEMNVSTLELGDSALYLCASTLTTGIYEQYFGPGTRLTVT.

Note on this clonotype: A read error may be the cause here, since a much bigger clone is one base away. V gene TRBV14 combines with J gene TRBJ2-1, with 11 bases matching TRBD2. V dropped 0 bases and J dropped 10; count of bases not matched to a gene: 8. This CDR3 has 16 amino acids. Germline loops: CDR1 SGHDN, CDR2 FVKESK. CDR3 region: CASSQDEIAGGKEQFF. The CDR3 DNA reads as TGTGCCAGCAGCCAAGACGAAATAGCGGGAGGGAAGGAGCAGTTCTTC.

The table lists this clonotype with many counts. The J gene is TRBJ1-2, the V gene TRBV6-6; 8 nucleotides line up with TRBD1. The CDR3 length is 12 residues. V was pared by 4 bases and J by 7 bases, with 2 bases of the junction left unmatched. The V gene's germline CDR1 is MNHNY and CDR2 SVGAGI (reference sequence). CDR3 DNA: TGTGCCAGCAGTTGGACAGGGAGTGGCTACACCTTC. It yields the protein CASSWTGSGYTF.

The chain joins TRBV5-5 to TRBJ2-7; 8 positions agree with TRBD2. Germline V lookup: CDR1 SGHKS, CDR2 YYEKEE (reference sequence). This CDR3 spans 17 amino acids. Trimming at V came to 0 bases and at J to 0 bases, leaving 8 bases not matched to a gene. The CDR3 reads CASSLGGLAGTSYEQYF. CDR3 bases: TGTGCCAGCAGCTTGGGCGGGCTAGCGGGTACCTCCTACGAGCAGTACTTC.

This chain connects TRBV3-1 to TRBJ1-1; D possibly corresponds to TRBD1 (5 bases). V was cut by 1 base and J by 1 base, with 10 bases left in between. The CDR3 runs 15 residues. Germline V lookup: CDR1 LGHDT, CDR2 YNNKEL (reference sequence). The CDR3 region has the DNA TGTGCCAGCAGCCAAGTCTCCCAGGGGAACACTGAAGCTTTCTTT. It translates to CASSQVSQGNTEAFF.

In regard to this clonotype: A much larger clone differs by one base, so this may be a read error. The V call is TRBV6-2 or TRBV6-3, the J call TRBJ1-1, with D possibly being TRBD1 (6 bases). The CDR3 is made up of 16 amino acids. Looked up from germline, CDR1 is MNHEY and CDR2 is SVGEGT. CDR3 coding DNA: TGTGCCAGCAGTTACGAGAGGGGCGAGGGGGACACTGGAGCTTTCTTT. This translates into CASSYERGEGDTGAFF.

Ten or more counts support this clonotype. The chain's CDR3 is CASTGRGYSNQPQHF. Written as DNA, the CDR3 is TGTGCCAGCACCGGCCGAGGTTATAGCAATCAGCCCCAGCATTTT. The V gene is TRBV6-6, the J gene TRBJ1-5, with D unresolved. This CDR3 contains 15 residues. The germline CDR1 and CDR2 sequences are MNHNY and SVGAGI (reference sequence). Trimming left V 7 bases short and J 0 bases short, with 13 bases between.

At least ten counts were recorded for this clonotype. This chain links TRBV28 with TRBJ2-4; 11 bases are a match to TRBD1. This CDR3 comprises 14 residues. The germline V gene encodes CDR1 MDHEN and CDR2 SYDVKM. J was trimmed by 7 bases and V by 5 bases; bases with no gene match: 4. CDR3 loop: CASSLGQGANIQYF. DNA of the CDR3: TGTGCCAGCAGTCTAGGACAGGGGGCCAACATTCAGTACTTC.

This clonotype was picked up many times. The J gene is TRBJ1-1, the V gene TRBV2; D ambiguous. Germline values: CDR1 SNHLY, CDR2 FYNNEI. CDR3 length equals 16 residues. With 1 base removed from V and 4 bases from J, the gap between germline ends came to 16 bases. The CDR3, as DNA: TGTGCCAGCAGTGAAGGAGTTAGCGACACCCCCACTGAAGCTTTCTTT. Translation gives CASSEGVSDTPTEAFF.

This clonotype was seen repeatedly, ten times or more. This sequence joins TRBV30 and TRBJ2-3; 8 nucleotides agree with TRBD1. Germline V lookup: CDR1 GTSNPN, CDR2 SVGIG (reference sequence). This CDR3 contains 15 residues. Unmatched junction bases numbered 8, after V lost 4 bases and J lost 2 bases. In DNA form, the CDR3 reads TGTGCCTGGACTAGGACAGGGAGCACCACAGATACGCAGTATTTT. This sequence encodes CAWTRTGSTTDTQYF.

This chain links TRBV10-3 with TRBJ2-7; D unresolved. Germline loops: CDR1 ENHRY, CDR2 SYGVKD. V lost 0 bases to trimming and J lost 2 bases, with 14 bases between them. This CDR3 is built from 16 residues. The CDR3 DNA sequence: TGTGCCATCAGTGAGTCGTTTGGAGACGAAACCTACGAGCAGTACTTC. Protein product: CAISESFGDETYEQYF.

This clonotype was seen at least ten times. V gene TRBV28 combines with J gene TRBJ2-5; D tentatively reads TRBD1 or TRBD2 (5 bases each). The CDR3 has 13 amino acids. V lost 10 bases, J lost 5 bases, and 17 bases lay in between. Germline CDR1 and CDR2: MDHEN and SYDVKM. In nucleotides, the CDR3 is TGTGCCATCGGGACCCAGGCGGTGGAGACCCAGTACTTC. It translates to CAIGTQAVETQYF.

Details on this clonotype: Given a much more abundant clone one base away, this may be a read error. The gene calls are TRBV20-1 and TRBJ1-6, with D possibly TRBD1 on 5 matching bases. The V end lost 2 bases, the J end lost 0 bases, and 14 bases lay between the germline ends. Germline CDR1 is DFQATT and CDR2 is SNEGSKA (reference sequence). The CDR3 is 17 amino acids. In DNA, the CDR3 is TGCAGTGCTAGACTTCTGGACACCCTCTCCTATAATTCACCCCTCCACTTT. Amino acid sequence: CSARLLDTLSYNSPLHF.

This clonotype was seen only once. A much larger clone is a single base away; this may be a read error. No conserved phenylalanine or tryptophan ends this CDR3, so it is likely a read error. The J gene is TRBJ1-6, the V gene TRBV5-3, with a tentative D call TRBD1 (5 bases). TRBV5-3 is an ORF, and what it does is uncertain. The CDR3 sequence is 13 residues long. CDR3 region: CASSSGPNSPLHC. The DNA for the CDR3 is TGTGCCAGCAGCTCGGGACCAAATTCACCCCTCCACTGT.

This clonotype was seen repeatedly, ten times or more. The CDR3 loop is CASSLIRSSYEQYF. CDR3 DNA sequence: TGTGCCAGCAGTTTAATACGAAGCTCCTACGAGCAGTACTTC. V is TRBV28 and J is TRBJ2-7, with unresolved D. Trimming shortened V by 2 bases and J by 0 bases, and 8 bases separated the two germline ends. This CDR3 contains 14 residues. The germline V gene encodes CDR1 MDHEN and CDR2 SYDVKM.